These 20 T cell receptor beta chains were sequenced from one sample in a study of post-analysis software for immune sequencing data. General study points: With TRBV5-6, TRBV5-1 and TRBV20-1 included, five TRBV segments were more frequent in patients than in controls.

TCR beta libraries were prepared from cDNA with unique molecular identifiers. TCRdb ran MiXCR on the PCR reads and lists one entry per CDR3 protein. The table lists about 680,000 distinct CDR3 sequences, approximately 60% of them singletons. These receptors are not linked to any known antigen. The source material was blood. These TCRs come from a girl under 10 years old with multiple sclerosis.

The chain carries TRBV11-2 and TRBJ1-2, with D uncertain. Looked up from germline, CDR1 is SGHAT and CDR2 is FQNNGV. The CDR3 runs 14 residues. V was cut by 1 base and J by 2 bases, with 8 bases left in between. The CDR3 reads CASSLVPENYGYTF. The CDR3 bases are TGTGCCAGCAGCTTAGTCCCAGAGAACTATGGCTACACCTTC.

The chain uses TRBV20-1 and TRBJ1-2; D unclear. In germline, CDR1 is DFQATT, CDR2 SNEGSKA (reference sequence). V was cut by 3 bases and J by 13 bases, with 15 bases left in between. The CDR3 is 11 residues long. The CDR3 DNA sequence: TGCAGTGCTAGGACGGAGGCTTTCAGCACCTTC. This codes for CSARTEAFSTF.

The V call is TRBV7-3, the J call TRBJ2-3, with TRBD2 matching 14 bases. J gave up 1 base and V 5 bases, and 2 bases lay outside the gene matches. Germline-derived CDR1 and CDR2 are SGHTA and FQGTGA. CDR3 length equals 16 residues. The CDR3 region is CASSTGLAGGTDTQYF. For the CDR3, the DNA is TGTGCCAGCAGCACGGGACTAGCGGGAGGCACAGATACGCAGTATTTT. Full variable domain (rest looked up from reference TRBV7-3 and TRBJ2-3): GAGVSQTPSNKVTEKGKYVELRCDPISGHTALYWYRQSLGQGPEFLIYFQGTGAADDSGLPNDRFFAVRPEGSVSTLKIQRTERGDSAVYLCASSTGLAGGTDTQYFGPGTRLTVL.

This chain uses TRBV20-1 with TRBJ2-7; the match to TRBD2 covers 11 bases. The CDR3 extends over 17 amino acids. The germline CDR1 and CDR2 sequences are DFQATT and SNEGSKA (reference sequence). After removal of 1 base from V and 2 bases from J, the junction contained 10 bases not matched to a gene. The CDR3 spells CSARGSTSGTSAYEQYF. The CDR3 DNA is TGCAGTGCTAGAGGTTCGACTAGCGGGACGTCCGCCTACGAGCAGTACTTC.

This clonotype was seen more than once but under ten times. J is TRBJ1-5 and V is TRBV18; D remains ambiguous. The V gene lost 5 bases and the J gene lost 0 bases, with 8 bases spanning the gap. This CDR3 contains 14 residues. Germline V gene lookup returns CDR1 KGHSH and CDR2 LQKENI. In DNA, the CDR3 is TGTGCCAGCTCAACGGGGTATAGCAATCAGCCCCAGCATTTT. Translated: CASSTGYSNQPQHF.

The V gene is TRBV5-1, the J gene TRBJ2-3; tentative D call: TRBD2 (6 bases). The CDR3 loop spans 15 amino acids. The germline CDR1 and CDR2 sequences are SGHRS and YFSETQ. V was shortened by 1 base and J by 0 bases, with 9 bases between the two germline ends. The CDR3 spells CASSLTGVSTDTQYF. CDR3 in DNA: TGCGCCAGCAGCTTGACGGGGGTTAGCACAGATACGCAGTATTTT.

This clonotype occurred a few times. The chain uses TRBV4-1 and TRBJ2-7; D is undetermined. Germline CDR1 reads MGHRA; CDR2 reads YSYEKL. The CDR3 contains 14 residues. V was clipped by 4 bases and J by 1 base, with 11 bases between them. The CDR3 is CASSLNRWSYEQYF. In DNA form, the CDR3 reads TGCGCCAGCAGCCTAAATAGGTGGTCCTACGAGCAGTACTTC.

In this sample, this clonotype turned up a few times. The chain employs TRBV6-5 and TRBJ2-6; perhaps TRBD1 as D (7 bases). V was shortened by 3 bases and J by 0 bases, with 12 bases between the two germline ends. The germline CDR1 and CDR2 sequences are MNHEY and SVGAGI. The CDR3 loop spans 17 amino acids. CDR3 coding DNA: TGTGCCAGCAGTTATTTGCAGGGGGGCTCTGGGGCCAACGTCCTGACTTTC. As protein: CASSYLQGGSGANVLTF.

This clonotype was detected a few times. The chain carries TRBV7-3 and TRBJ1-1, with TRBD1 as a possible D gene (5 bases). CDR3 length: 14 residues. Germline V gene sequence: CDR1 SGHTA, CDR2 FQGTGA. With 1 base removed from V and 5 bases from J, the gap between germline ends came to 11 bases. The CDR3 protein is CASSLKSGGTEAFF. DNA for the CDR3: TGTGCCAGCAGCTTAAAGTCCGGGGGGACTGAAGCTTTCTTT.

The J gene is TRBJ2-3, the V gene TRBV6-2 or TRBV6-3; TRBD2 agrees at 14 bases. The CDR3 has 17 amino acids. V gave up 7 bases and J gave up 0 bases; unmatched junction bases: 6. Germline V gene lookup returns CDR1 MNHEY and CDR2 SVGEGT. The CDR3 nucleotides read TGTGCCAGCACGGGACTAGCGGGAGAAGGGAGCACAGATACGCAGTATTTT. It encodes CASTGLAGEGSTDTQYF.

The sample holds a few counts of this clonotype. The rearrangement links TRBV29-1 to TRBJ2-7; D could derive from TRBD1 or TRBD2 (6 bases each). CDR1 and CDR2 (germline): SQVTM, ANQGSEA. The CDR3 sequence is 15 residues long. Trimming shortened V by 1 base and J by 3 bases, and 16 bases separated the two germline ends. The CDR3 here is CSVEGRAGAYYEQYF. CDR3 coding DNA: TGCAGCGTTGAAGGGAGGGCAGGGGCCTACTACGAGCAGTACTTC.

This chain uses TRBV10-3 with TRBJ1-2; perhaps TRBD1 as D (6 bases). With 3 bases removed from V and 5 bases from J, the gap between germline ends came to 13 bases. CDR1 is ENHRY and CDR2 is SYGVKD in the germline V gene. The CDR3 loop spans 14 amino acids. CDR3 loop: CAISESGAGYGYTF. DNA for the CDR3: TGTGCCATCAGTGAATCGGGGGCAGGATATGGCTACACCTTC.

The chain joins TRBV10-3 to TRBJ2-5; 12 nucleotides line up with TRBD2. This CDR3 has 15 amino acids. Germline V lookup: CDR1 ENHRY, CDR2 SYGVKD. V lost 3 bases to trimming and J lost 5 bases; unmatched junction nucleotides: 4. CDR3 coding DNA: TGTGCCATCAGTGACGCTAGCGGGGGGGCCGAGACCCAGTACTTC. Protein sequence: CAISDASGGAETQYF.

This clonotype was observed a handful of times. The V and J genes are TRBV29-1 and TRBJ2-3; D remains unclear. CDR3 length equals 13 residues. Germline V gene data show CDR1 as SQVTM and CDR2 as ANQGSEA. The V end was cut by 8 bases, the J end by 6 bases, with 18 bases between. CDR3: CSSQAAVGDTQYF. The CDR3 bases are TGCAGCTCCCAGGCGGCGGTCGGGGATACGCAGTATTTT.

This chain connects TRBV3-1 to TRBJ1-1; no definite D call. CDR1 LGHDT and CDR2 YNNKEL come from the germline V gene (reference sequence). The CDR3 has 15 amino acids. Trimming cost V 1 base and J 4 bases, with 13 bases left between them. CDR3 coding DNA: TGTGCCAGCAGCCAAGGACTGCTTGGAGTCACTGAAGCTTTCTTT. It yields the protein CASSQGLLGVTEAFF.

V is TRBV6-2 or TRBV6-3 and J is TRBJ2-7, with D hard to call. The CDR3 has 11 residues. Germline V CDR1 and CDR2: MNHEY, SVGEGT. V was pared by 4 bases and J by 5 bases, with 6 bases between. The CDR3 bases are TGTGCCAGCAGTTGGGGTAACGAGCAGTACTTC. Protein: CASSWGNEQYF.

V is TRBV20-1 and J is TRBJ2-7, with TRBD2 matching 12 bases. With 5 bases clipped from V and 4 bases from J, the junction kept 3 bases outside the gene matches. Looked up from germline, CDR1 is DFQATT and CDR2 is SNEGSKA (reference sequence). The CDR3 is 13 residues long. The CDR3 reads CSAHLAGGYEQYF. The CDR3 DNA reads TGCAGTGCTCATCTAGCGGGAGGGTACGAGCAGTACTTC.

CDR3 amino acids: CASIGTSGNNEQFF. CDR3 coding DNA: TGTGCCAGTATAGGGACTAGCGGAAACAATGAGCAGTTCTTC. This chain joins TRBV2 and TRBJ2-1, with 11 bases lining up with TRBD2. The CDR3 extends over 14 amino acids. Per the germline V gene, CDR1 is SNHLY and CDR2 is FYNNEI. Trimming cost V 9 bases and J 5 bases; bases outside gene matches: 6.

The rearrangement joins TRBV4-2 to TRBJ2-1, with D hard to call. Germline V gene sequence: CDR1 LGHNA, CDR2 YNFKEQ. CDR3 length: 13 residues. The V end was cut by 4 bases, the J end by 6 bases, with 10 bases between. DNA of the CDR3: TGTGCCAGCAGCCCTGGGCTTCCCAATGAGCAGTTCTTC. Protein sequence: CASSPGLPNEQFF.

This clonotype was detected many times. The chain joins TRBV4-3 to TRBJ2-6, with D tentatively TRBD1 (5 bases). Germline V gives CDR1 LGHNA, CDR2 YSLEER. The CDR3 runs 16 residues. V dropped 4 bases and J dropped 2 bases, with 12 bases sitting between them. The CDR3 DNA reads as TGCGCCAGCAGCCCGGACCAGGGCGCTGGGGCCAACGTCCTGACTTTC. Amino acid sequence: CASSPDQGAGANVLTF.